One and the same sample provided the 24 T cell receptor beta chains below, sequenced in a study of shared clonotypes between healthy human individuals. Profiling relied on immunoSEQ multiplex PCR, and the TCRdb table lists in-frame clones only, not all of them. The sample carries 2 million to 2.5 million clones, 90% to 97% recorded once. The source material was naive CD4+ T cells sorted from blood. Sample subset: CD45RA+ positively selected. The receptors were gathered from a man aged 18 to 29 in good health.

CDR3 DNA: TGCAGCGTTGCCGGACTAGCGGGAGCCTACAATGAGCAGTTCTTC. Translation: CSVAGLAGAYNEQFF. This chain links TRBV29-1 with TRBJ2-1; 13 bases agree with TRBD2. The junction had 2 bases not matched to a gene; V was cut back by 4 bases and J by 2 bases. Germline CDR1 is SQVTM and CDR2 is ANQGSEA. The CDR3 covers 15 residues.

CDR3 nucleotide sequence: TGTGCCAGCACCTCCAGGGGGCGGAACACCGGGGAGCTGTTTTTT. Amino acid sequence: CASTSRGRNTGELFF. V usage is TRBV27 and J usage is TRBJ2-2; TRBD1 agrees at 8 bases. The length of the CDR3 is 15 residues. Germline CDR1 and CDR2: MNHEY and SMNVEV (reference sequence). The V segment lost 7 bases and the J segment 1 base; nucleotides outside the gene matches: 5.

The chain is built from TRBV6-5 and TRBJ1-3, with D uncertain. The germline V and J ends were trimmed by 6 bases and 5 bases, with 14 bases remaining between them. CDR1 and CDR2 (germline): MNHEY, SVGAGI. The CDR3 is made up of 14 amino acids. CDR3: CASSPPSPRNTIYF. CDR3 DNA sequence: TGTGCCAGCAGCCCTCCCAGTCCCCGAAACACCATATATTTT.

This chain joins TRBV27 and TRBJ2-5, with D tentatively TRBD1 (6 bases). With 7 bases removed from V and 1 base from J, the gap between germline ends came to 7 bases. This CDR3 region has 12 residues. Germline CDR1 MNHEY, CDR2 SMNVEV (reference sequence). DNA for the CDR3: TGTGCCAGCACGACAGGCCAAGAGACCCAGTACTTC. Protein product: CASTTGQETQYF.

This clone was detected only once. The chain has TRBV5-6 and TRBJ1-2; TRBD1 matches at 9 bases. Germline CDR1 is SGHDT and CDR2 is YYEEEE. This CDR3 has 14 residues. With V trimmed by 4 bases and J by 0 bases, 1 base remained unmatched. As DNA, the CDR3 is TGTGCCAGCAGCCGGACAGGGGCTAACTATGGCTACACCTTC. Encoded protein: CASSRTGANYGYTF.

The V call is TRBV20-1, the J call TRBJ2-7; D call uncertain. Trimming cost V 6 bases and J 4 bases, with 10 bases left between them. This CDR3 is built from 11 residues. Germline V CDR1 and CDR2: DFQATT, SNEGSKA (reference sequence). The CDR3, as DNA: TGCAGTGCAATACAAGGTTACGAGCAGTACTTC. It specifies CSAIQGYEQYF.

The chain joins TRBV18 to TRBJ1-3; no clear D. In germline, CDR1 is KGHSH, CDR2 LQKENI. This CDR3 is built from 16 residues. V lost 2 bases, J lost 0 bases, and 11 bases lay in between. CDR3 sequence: CASSPTVESSGNTIYF. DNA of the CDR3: TGTGCCAGCTCACCAACTGTGGAGTCCTCTGGAAACACCATATATTTT.

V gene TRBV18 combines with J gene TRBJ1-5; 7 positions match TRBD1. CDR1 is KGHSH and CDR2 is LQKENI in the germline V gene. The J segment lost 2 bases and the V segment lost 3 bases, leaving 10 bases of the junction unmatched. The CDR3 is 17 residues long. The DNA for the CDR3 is TGTGCCAGCTCACCCGGGGACAGCTCTAGGGGCAATCAGCCCCAGCATTTT. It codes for CASSPGDSSRGNQPQHF.

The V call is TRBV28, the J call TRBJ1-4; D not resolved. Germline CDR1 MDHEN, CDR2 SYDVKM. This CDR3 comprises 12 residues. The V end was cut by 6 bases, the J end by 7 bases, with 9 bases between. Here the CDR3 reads CASSVRPEKLFF. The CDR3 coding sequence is TGTGCCAGCAGCGTCCGTCCTGAAAAACTGTTTTTT.

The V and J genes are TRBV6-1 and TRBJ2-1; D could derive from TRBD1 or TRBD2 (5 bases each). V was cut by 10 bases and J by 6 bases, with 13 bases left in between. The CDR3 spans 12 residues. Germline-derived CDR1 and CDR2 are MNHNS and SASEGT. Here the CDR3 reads CANLGETNEQFF. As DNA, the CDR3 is TGTGCCAATTTAGGGGAGACCAATGAGCAGTTCTTC.

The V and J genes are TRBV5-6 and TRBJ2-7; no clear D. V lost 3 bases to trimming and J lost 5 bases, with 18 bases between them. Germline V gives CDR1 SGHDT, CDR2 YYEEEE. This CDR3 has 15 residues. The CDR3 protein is CASSSMFSFYHEQYF. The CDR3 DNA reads TGTGCCAGCAGCTCTATGTTTTCTTTTTACCACGAGCAGTACTTC.

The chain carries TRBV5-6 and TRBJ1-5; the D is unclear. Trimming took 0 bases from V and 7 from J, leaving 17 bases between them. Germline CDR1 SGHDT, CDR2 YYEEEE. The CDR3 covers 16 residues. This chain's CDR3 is CASSLVSGGLEQPQHF. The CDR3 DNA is TGTGCCAGCAGCTTGGTGTCAGGAGGGTTAGAGCAGCCCCAGCATTTT.

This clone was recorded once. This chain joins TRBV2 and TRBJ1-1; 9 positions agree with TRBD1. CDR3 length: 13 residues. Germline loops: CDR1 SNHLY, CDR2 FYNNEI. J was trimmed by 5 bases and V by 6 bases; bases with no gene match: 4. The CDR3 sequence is CASRMTGGTEAFF. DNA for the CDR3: TGTGCCAGCAGGATGACAGGGGGGACTGAAGCTTTCTTT.

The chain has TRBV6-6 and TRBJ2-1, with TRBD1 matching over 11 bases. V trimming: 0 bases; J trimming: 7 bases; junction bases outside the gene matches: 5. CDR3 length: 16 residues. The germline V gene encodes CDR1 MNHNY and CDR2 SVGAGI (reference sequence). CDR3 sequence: CASSYSRTGGQNEQFF. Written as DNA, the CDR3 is TGTGCCAGCAGTTACTCTCGGACAGGGGGCCAGAATGAGCAGTTCTTC.

The CDR3 DNA reads as TGTGCCAGCAGCGCGCAGGGGGGCTCCTACAATGAGCAGTTCTTC. It translates to CASSAQGGSYNEQFF. This chain uses TRBV9 with TRBJ2-1; TRBD1 might be the D (7 bases). Per the germline V gene, CDR1 is SGDLS and CDR2 is YYNGEE. This CDR3 has 15 residues. Trimming shortened V by 3 bases and J by 0 bases, and 10 bases separated the two germline ends.

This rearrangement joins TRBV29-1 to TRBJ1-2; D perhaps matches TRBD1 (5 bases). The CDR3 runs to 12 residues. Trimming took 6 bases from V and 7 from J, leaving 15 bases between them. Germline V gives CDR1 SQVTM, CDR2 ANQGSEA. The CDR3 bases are TGCAGCGTGCGGGGCGTGGTCTCTGGCTACACCTTC. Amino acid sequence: CSVRGVVSGYTF.

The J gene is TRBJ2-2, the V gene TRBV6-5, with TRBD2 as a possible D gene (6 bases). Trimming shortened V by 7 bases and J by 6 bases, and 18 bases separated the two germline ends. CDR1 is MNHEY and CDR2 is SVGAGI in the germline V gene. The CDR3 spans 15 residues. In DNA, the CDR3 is TGTGCCAGCAAAAACGGACTACCGTTAGCCGGGGAGCTGTTTTTT. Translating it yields CASKNGLPLAGELFF.

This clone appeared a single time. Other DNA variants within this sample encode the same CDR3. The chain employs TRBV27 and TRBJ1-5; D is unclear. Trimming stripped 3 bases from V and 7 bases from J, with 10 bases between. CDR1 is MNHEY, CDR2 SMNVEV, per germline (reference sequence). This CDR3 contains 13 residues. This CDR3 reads CASSLAGSQPQHF. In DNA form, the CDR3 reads TGTGCCAGCAGTTTGGCAGGAAGCCAGCCCCAGCATTTT.

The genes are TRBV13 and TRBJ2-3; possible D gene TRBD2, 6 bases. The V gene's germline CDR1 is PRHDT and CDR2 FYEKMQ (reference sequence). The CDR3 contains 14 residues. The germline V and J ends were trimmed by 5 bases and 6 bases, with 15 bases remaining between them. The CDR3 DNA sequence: TGTGCCAGCAGCCTTAGCGGAGCCTGGGATACGCAGTATTTT. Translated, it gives CASSLSGAWDTQYF.

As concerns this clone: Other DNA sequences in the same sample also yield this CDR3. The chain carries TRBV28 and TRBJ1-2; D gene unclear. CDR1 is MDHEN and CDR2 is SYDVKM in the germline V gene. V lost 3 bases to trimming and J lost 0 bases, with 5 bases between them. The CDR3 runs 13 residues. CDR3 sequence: CASSLGANYGYTF. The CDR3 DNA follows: TGTGCCAGCAGTTTGGGAGCTAACTATGGCTACACCTTC.

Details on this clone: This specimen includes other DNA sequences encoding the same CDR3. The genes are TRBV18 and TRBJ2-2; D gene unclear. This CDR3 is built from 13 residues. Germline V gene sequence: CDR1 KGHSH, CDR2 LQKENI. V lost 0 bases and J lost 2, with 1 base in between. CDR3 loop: CASSPPNTGELFF. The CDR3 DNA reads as TGTGCCAGCTCACCACCCAACACCGGGGAGCTGTTTTTT.

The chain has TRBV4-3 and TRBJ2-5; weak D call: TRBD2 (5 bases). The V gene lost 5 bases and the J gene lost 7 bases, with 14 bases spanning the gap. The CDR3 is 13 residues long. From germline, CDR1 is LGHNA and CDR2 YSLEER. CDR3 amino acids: CASSELLAGTQYF. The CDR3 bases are TGCGCCAGCAGCGAACTCCTAGCAGGGACCCAGTACTTC.

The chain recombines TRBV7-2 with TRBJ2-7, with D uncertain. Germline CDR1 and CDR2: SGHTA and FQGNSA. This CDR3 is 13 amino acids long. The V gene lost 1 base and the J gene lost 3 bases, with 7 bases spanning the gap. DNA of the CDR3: TGTGCCAGCAGCTTAGTCCCAAACTACGAGCAGTACTTC. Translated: CASSLVPNYEQYF.

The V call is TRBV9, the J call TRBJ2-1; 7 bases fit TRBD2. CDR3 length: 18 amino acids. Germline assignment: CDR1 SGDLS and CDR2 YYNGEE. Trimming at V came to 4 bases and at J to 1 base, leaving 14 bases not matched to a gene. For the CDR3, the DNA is TGTGCCAGCAGCCCTCACTTCAAAGCGGGACCTTCCTACAATGAGCAGTTCTTC. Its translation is CASSPHFKAGPSYNEQFF.